This T cell receptor beta chain was found in a study of blood T cells in healthy people across ages. Details on this clonotype: One junction end does not reproduce the germline sequence, and a read error may be involved.

CDR3 length: 17 residues. Germline V CDR1 and CDR2: DFQATT, SNEGSKA (reference sequence). The authors ran a second PCR of about 7 to 11 cycles using a sample-barcoded 5' primer and a J-beta primer mix. Individual samples furnished no less than 2.5 million CDR3-containing paired-end reads apiece. TCRdb called the 5' RACE reads again in MiXCR, with one record for every CDR3 protein. Seen here are about 1,500,000 distinct CDR3 sequences, roughly 27% observed once, and the top ten hold 7.7%. The TCR originated in a woman aged 25-40 years in good health. The chain couples TRBV20-1 to TRBJ2-1; TRBD2 matches at 9 bases. The sequencing input was blood. CDR3 sequence: CSAGDLSGGPSYNEQFF. CDR3 DNA: TGCAGTGCTGGAGATCTTAGCGGGGGTCCCTCCTACAATGAGCAGTTCTTC.